The text below deals with one T cell receptor (beta chain). Its specificity is not known. The entry originates in a study of Ad26.COV2.S vaccination and SARS-CoV-2 variants. Study-level information: Donor joined the COV1001 Ad26.COV2.S trial arm.

Here immunoSEQ multiplex PCR was the method, and the copy in TCRdb shows in-frame clones only, minus some. The sample has roughly 460,000 clones, roughly 87% seen once. Trimming took 7 bases from V and 3 from J, leaving 10 bases between them. The CDR3 consists of 12 residues. Germline V gives CDR1 MDHEN, CDR2 SYDVKM. Treatment described: roughly 19 received Ad26.COV2.S at low or high dose, single or two shots; about 5 received placebo; per-sample allocation not given. Material that was analyzed had been drawn on day 63 after the first vaccine or placebo injection. Whole-study findings and limits: Whether participants received vaccine or placebo, their non-spike TCR breadth was similar. Compared with placebo recipients, vaccine recipients had higher spike-specific TCR breadth. Using TCR breadth and depth analyses may have led to underestimated total T cell responses.

This sequence originates from a person aged 18 to 59 who received the Ad26.COV2.S COVID-19 vaccine or a placebo. V is TRBV28 and J is TRBJ2-7; perhaps TRBD1 as D (6 bases). Sequences were derived from peripheral blood, sampled in a trial of Ad26.COV2.S vaccine versus placebo. The CDR3, as DNA: TGTGCCAGCAAGCAGGGGCGCTACGAGCAGTACTTC. Translation: CASKQGRYEQYF.